This TCR beta chain stems from a study of shared clonotypes between healthy human individuals (dated by TCRdb to 2020 to 2021). Broadly, across the study: A few men and a couple of women, aged 18 to 49 years, made up the cohort. Leukapheresis yielded between about 0.9 and 9.5 billion PBMCs per donor. Different laboratories and diverse techniques were used to prepare libraries and sequence TCR repertoires, to increase sequencing depth and limit assay-specific biases. Per donor, three plates each were used for CD4 naive and CD4 memory, two for CD8 naive, and one for CD8 memory. The study deeply sequenced blood TCR repertoires of about 5 healthy adults to estimate repertoire size and the extent of clonotype sharing between individuals.

Using the deep immunoSEQ assay, multiplex PCR amplified TCR CDR3 regions from genomic DNA. Extracted genomic DNA from each cell subset was spread evenly across all wells of several immunoSEQ 96-well plates, with each plate serving as a replicate. For sorted subsets, each replicate PCR was loaded with 200 to 250 ng genomic DNA, equivalent to 30,000 or so T cell genomes. Purified libraries were measured with a Qubit 3.0 fluorometer, size-checked on a Bioanalyzer 2100, and measured again with the KAPA Library Quantification kit. Every immunoSEQ 96-well plate was sequenced on a separate single-read 150-cycle Illumina NextSeq 550 flow cell. The source study handled its data this way. Because the immunoSEQ output included only junctional sequences and no quality scores, the filtering could not be the same as the filtering used for full-length reads. Sequences were annotated with PyIR, a Python wrapper for IgBLAST v1.9, using IMGT germline references to assign V/J genes and CDR3. Reads were removed for weak V/J assignments (E-value above 1e-6), missing CDR3, stop codons, out-of-frame junctions, or ambiguous translated residues. V3J clonotypes were defined by identical inferred V gene, J gene, and CDR3 amino acid sequence. Percentage overlap between repertoires was computed as shared unique clonotypes divided by the size of the smaller repertoire. RTK rarefaction, the Chao1 estimator, and Recon v2.1 estimates of unobserved clonotypes were used to assess repertoire richness. Generation probabilities for all TCRbeta clonotypes obtained by the gDNA method from a handful of donors were computed using OLGA. TCRdb carries this immuneACCESS record with in-frame sequences only. Its versions omit some clonotypes, under half of them owing to an unresolved V gene in the studies checked, with the rest unexplained. D and trimming were read from the DNA, whereas the V and J calls and clone size are those reported in that table. Across this sample there are about 520,000 clones, with 90% to 97% seen only once. The ten largest clones represent 0.05% to 0.07% of the sample.

The donors were healthy, HIV-negative adults with no recently reported acute infections or vaccinations. Every donor was a Caucasian adult residing in Nashville, Tennessee, USA. CD4+ T cells were enriched through magnetic negative selection, after which naive cells were positively selected on CD45RA and the remaining negative fraction served as the memory subset. Blood was obtained by leukapheresis, after which PBMCs were separated by Ficoll-Histopaque density gradient centrifugation and cryopreserved in liquid nitrogen vapor phase. Analytical flow cytometry was used to check the purity and quantity of every magnetically sorted T cell population. Genomic DNA was isolated from every sorted fraction and measured by UV absorbance on a Nanodrop 2000c. A word on this clone: Which antigen it targets is not known. No much larger clone exists at a distance of one base, and base qualities are not known.

Broad study findings and their caveats: Rarefaction of sorted-subset datasets indicated incomplete sequencing despite the large sequencing depth. Sampling was limited to blood, and TCR repertoires in tissue likely differ from TCR repertoires in blood. Based on pairwise subsampling, the degree of clonotype sharing among donors was expected to be affected by sequencing depth. The genetic and exposure-history diversity represented was limited by the small number of donors. Compared with non-shared clonotypes, clonotypes shared by all four sorted-subset donors had higher generation probabilities. Sharing across four donors was observed for around 5% of naive CD4, less than 4% of naive CD8, 2.3% of memory CD4, and roughly 0.4% of memory CD8 clonotypes. Naive subsets generally had larger estimated clonotype richness than memory subsets.

Relative to germline, V is missing 1 base and J is missing 4 bases, with 4 bases of the junction outside any gene match. The germline V gene gives CDR1 as LGHNA and CDR2 as YNFKEQ. The CDR3 has 15 amino acids, counting the end cysteine and phenylalanine. Just CDR3 DNA is preserved here, 45 bases in frame from base 1. The V and J segments used are TRBV4-2 and TRBJ2-1, and 7 junction bases match TRBD2. This TCR came from a woman younger than 45 in good health. The sequenced material came from naive CD4+ T cells sorted from blood. The sample's cell subset or site, from its label and the paper: CD45RA+ positively selected. CDR3 protein: CASSQAGGRYNEQFF. The nucleotide sequence reads as follows: TGTGCCAGCAGCCAAGCGGGAGGTCGTTACAATGAGCAGTTCTTC.